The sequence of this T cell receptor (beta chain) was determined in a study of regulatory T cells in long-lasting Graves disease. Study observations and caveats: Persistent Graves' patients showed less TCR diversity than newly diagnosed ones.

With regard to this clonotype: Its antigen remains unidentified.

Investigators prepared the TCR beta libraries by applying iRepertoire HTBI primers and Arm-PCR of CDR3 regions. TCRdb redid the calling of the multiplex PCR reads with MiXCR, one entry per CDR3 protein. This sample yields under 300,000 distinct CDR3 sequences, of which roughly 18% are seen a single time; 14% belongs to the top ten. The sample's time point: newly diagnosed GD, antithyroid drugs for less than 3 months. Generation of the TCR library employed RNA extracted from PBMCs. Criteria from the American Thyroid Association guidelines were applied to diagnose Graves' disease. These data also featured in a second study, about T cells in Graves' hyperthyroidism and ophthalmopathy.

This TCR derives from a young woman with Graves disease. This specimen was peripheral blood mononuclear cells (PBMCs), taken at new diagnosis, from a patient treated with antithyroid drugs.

CDR3 in DNA: TGTGCCTGGAGGGAACGCGGGACAGCTAATTTTCAGCCCCAGCATTTT. This translates into CAWRERGTANFQPQHF. The chain recombines TRBV30 with TRBJ1-5; 7 bases agree with TRBD1. The CDR3 consists of 16 residues. CDR1 and CDR2 from the germline V gene are GTSNPN and SVGIG (reference sequence). V lost 3 bases, J lost 6 bases, and 14 bases stayed unmatched.